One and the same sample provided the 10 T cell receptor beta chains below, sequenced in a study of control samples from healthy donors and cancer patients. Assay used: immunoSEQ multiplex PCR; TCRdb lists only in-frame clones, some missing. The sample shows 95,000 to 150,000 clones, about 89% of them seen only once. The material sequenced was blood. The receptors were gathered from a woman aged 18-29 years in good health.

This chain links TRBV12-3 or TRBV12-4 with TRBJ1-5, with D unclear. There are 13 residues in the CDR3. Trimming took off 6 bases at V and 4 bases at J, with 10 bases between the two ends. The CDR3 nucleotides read TGTGCCAGCAGATCCGGCAGGAATCAGCCCCAGCATTTT. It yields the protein CASRSGRNQPQHF.

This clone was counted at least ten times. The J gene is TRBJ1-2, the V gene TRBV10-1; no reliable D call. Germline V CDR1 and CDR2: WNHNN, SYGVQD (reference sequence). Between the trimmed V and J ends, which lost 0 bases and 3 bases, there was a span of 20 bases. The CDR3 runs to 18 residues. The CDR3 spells CASSESELRPVKDYGYTF. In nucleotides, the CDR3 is TGCGCCAGCAGTGAGTCTGAGCTGCGGCCAGTCAAAGACTATGGCTACACCTTC.

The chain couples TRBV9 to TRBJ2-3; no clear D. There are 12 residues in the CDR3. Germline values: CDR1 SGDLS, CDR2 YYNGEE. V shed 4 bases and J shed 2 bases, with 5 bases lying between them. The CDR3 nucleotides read TGTGCCAGCAGCTCCCCCACAGATACGCAGTATTTT. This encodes CASSSPTDTQYF. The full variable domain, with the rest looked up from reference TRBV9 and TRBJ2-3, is DSGVTQTPKHLITATGQRVTLRCSPRSGDLSVYWYQQSLDQGLQFLIQYYNGEERAKGNILERFSAQQFPDLHSELNLSSLELGDSALYFCASSSPTDTQYFGPGTRLTVL.

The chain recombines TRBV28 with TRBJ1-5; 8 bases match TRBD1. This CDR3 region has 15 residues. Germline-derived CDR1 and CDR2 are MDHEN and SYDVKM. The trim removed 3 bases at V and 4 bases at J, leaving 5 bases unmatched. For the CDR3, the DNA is TGTGCCAGCAGTTTCCGGACAGGGAATAATCAGCCCCAGCATTTT. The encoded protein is CASSFRTGNNQPQHF.

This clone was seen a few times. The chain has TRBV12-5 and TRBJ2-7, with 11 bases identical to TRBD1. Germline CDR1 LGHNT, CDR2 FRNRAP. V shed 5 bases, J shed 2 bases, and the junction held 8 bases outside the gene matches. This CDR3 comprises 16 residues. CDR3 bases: TGTGCTAGTGGTGTCCCCCCGGGACAGGGGGCCTACGAGCAGTACTTC. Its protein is CASGVPPGQGAYEQYF.

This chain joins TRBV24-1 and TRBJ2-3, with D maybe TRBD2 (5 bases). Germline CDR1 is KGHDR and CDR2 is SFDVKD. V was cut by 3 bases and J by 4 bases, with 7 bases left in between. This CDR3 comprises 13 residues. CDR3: CATSDEGPDTQYF. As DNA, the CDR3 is TGTGCCACCAGTGATGAGGGCCCAGATACGCAGTATTTT.

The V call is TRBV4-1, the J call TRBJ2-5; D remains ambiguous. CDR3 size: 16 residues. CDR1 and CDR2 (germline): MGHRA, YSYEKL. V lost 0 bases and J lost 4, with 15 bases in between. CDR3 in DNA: TGCGCCAGCAGCCAAGAGAAGCCACGGGCCGGAGAGACCCAGTACTTC. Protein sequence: CASSQEKPRAGETQYF.

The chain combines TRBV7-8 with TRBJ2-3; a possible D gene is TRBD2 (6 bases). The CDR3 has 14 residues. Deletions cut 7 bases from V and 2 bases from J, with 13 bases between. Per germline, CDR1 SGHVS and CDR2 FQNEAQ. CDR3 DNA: TGTGCCAGCATGGGGGAGGTGAACACAGATACGCAGTATTTT. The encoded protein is CASMGEVNTDTQYF. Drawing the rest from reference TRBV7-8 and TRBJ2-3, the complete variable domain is GAGVSQSPRYKVAKRGQDVALRCDPISGHVSLFWYQQALGQGPEFLTYFQNEAQLDKSGLPSDRFFAERPEGSVSTLKIQRTQQEDSAVYLCASMGEVNTDTQYFGPGTRLTVL.

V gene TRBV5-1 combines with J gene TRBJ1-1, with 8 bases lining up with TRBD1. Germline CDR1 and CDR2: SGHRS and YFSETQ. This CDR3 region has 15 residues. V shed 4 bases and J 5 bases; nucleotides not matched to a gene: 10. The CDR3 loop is CASSNTQGEFTEAFF. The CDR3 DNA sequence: TGCGCCAGCAGCAACACACAGGGGGAGTTTACTGAAGCTTTCTTT. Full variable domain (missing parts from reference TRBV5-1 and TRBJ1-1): KAGVTQTPRYLIKTRGQQVTLSCSPISGHRSVSWYQQTPGQGLQFLFEYFSETQRNKGNFPGRFSGRQFSNSRSEMNVSTLELGDSALYLCASSNTQGEFTEAFFGQGTRLTVV.

CDR3 protein: CASSDLTSGVAGTQYF. DNA for the CDR3: TGTGCCAGCAGTGATTTAACTAGCGGGGTGGCGGGTACGCAGTATTTT. This chain joins TRBV6-1 and TRBJ2-3; TRBD2 matches at 10 bases. Per germline, CDR1 MNHNS and CDR2 SASEGT. J gave up 8 bases and V 3 bases, and 11 bases lay outside the gene matches. The CDR3 is 16 residues long.